This is a list of T cell receptor beta chains from one sample in a study of cytomegalovirus exposure and HLA in healthy donors. This table comes from immunoSEQ multiplex PCR, and its TCRdb copy is limited to in-frame clones, with some not included. Of approximately 58,000 clones listed, approximately 80% were seen once; the top ten hold approximately 4%. Sequencing was done on a sample of PBMCs. Receptor source: a man aged 25-45 years in good health and CMV-seronegative. The CDR3 runs from the conserved cysteine through the conserved F or W. The D gene is left open where the match is weak. The size field is filled for only some rows; it gives once, few, many or a size class.

J gene,V gene,D gene,clone size,CDR3 DNA,CDR3 protein
TRBJ2-1,TRBV28,NA,NA,TGTGCCAGCAGTTTTTGGGACATAAACAATGAGCAGTTCTTC,CASSFWDINNEQFF
TRBJ1-4,TRBV9,TRBD1,NA,TGTGCCAGCAGCGCCCCGGGACAGGGGTATGAAAAACTGTTTTTT,CASSAPGQGYEKLFF
TRBJ1-1,TRBV18,NA,NA,TGTGCCAGCTCCCCGGCAGGCAGTGAAGCTTTCTTT,CASSPAGSEAFF
TRBJ2-7,TRBV7-9,TRBD2,NA,TGTGCCAGCAGCGACTCTAGCGGGGGGAACTCCTACGAGCAGTACTTC,CASSDSSGGNSYEQYF
TRBJ1-1,TRBV19,NA,NA,TGTGCCAGTAGTAATCCGGCCAGGGTAGGAACTGAAGCTTTCTTT,CASSNPARVGTEAFF
TRBJ2-7,TRBV7-6,TRBD1,NA,TGTGCCAGCAGCTTAGCGACAGGGGAAGCCTACGAGCAGTACTTC,CASSLATGEAYEQYF
TRBJ2-7,TRBV6-1,NA,NA,TGTGCCAGCGGAGGAGGGCTTTCCTACGAGCAGTACTTC,CASGGGLSYEQYF
TRBJ1-4,TRBV4-1,NA,NA,TGCGCCAGCAGCCAAGACACGGACATACTGTTTTTT,CASSQDTDILFF
TRBJ2-3,TRBV11-3,TRBD2,NA,TGTGCCAGCAGCCACGGACTAGCGGGAGAGTCAGATACGCAGTATTTT,CASSHGLAGESDTQYF
TRBJ2-1,TRBV5-4,TRBD2,NA,TGTGCCAGCAGCTTAGGACTAGACTTGGGTGAGCAGTTCTTC,CASSLGLDLGEQFF
TRBJ2-7,TRBV18,TRBD1,NA,TGTGCCAGCTCACCCGTGGGGGGACAGGGCACCTACGAGCAGTACTTC,CASSPVGGQGTYEQYF
TRBJ2-6,TRBV7-9,TRBD1,NA,TGTGCCAGCAGACCGGGGACAGGGACACGCTCTGGGGCCAACGTCCTGACTTTC,CASRPGTGTRSGANVLTF
TRBJ2-4,TRBV10-3,NA,NA,TGTGCCATCAGTGAGTCGTCAGTCGGGTTAGCCAAAAACATTCAGTACTTC,CAISESSVGLAKNIQYF
TRBJ2-1,TRBV6-4,TRBD2,NA,TGTGCCAGCAGTGACCTAGCGGGGGGTTACAATGAGCAGTTCTTC,CASSDLAGGYNEQFF
TRBJ2-7,TRBV7-9,TRBD2,NA,TGTGCCAGCAGCTCCCGGACTAGCGGGAGAAGGGACGAGCAGTACTTC,CASSSRTSGRRDEQYF
TRBJ1-1,TRBV5-1,TRBD1,NA,TGCGCCAGCAGCTGGGGGACAGAGAACACTGAAGCTTTCTTT,CASSWGTENTEAFF
TRBJ2-3,TRBV18,TRBD2,NA,TGTGCCAGCGCTAGCGGGAACACAGATACGCAGTATTTT,CASASGNTDTQYF
TRBJ1-2,TRBV7-9,NA,NA,TGTGCCAGCAGCATCTGGGTGGGACTAAGGAGTAACTATGGCTACACCTTC,CASSIWVGLRSNYGYTF
TRBJ1-1,TRBV6-6,NA,few,TGTGCCAGCACCACACGGGGGGAGGTGGGCACTGAAGCTTTCTTT,CASTTRGEVGTEAFF
TRBJ1-4,TRBV9,TRBD1,NA,TGTGCCAGCAGCCCGGGACAGGGGGTTCGTAATGAAAAACTGTTTTTT,CASSPGQGVRNEKLFF
TRBJ1-3,TRBV4-2,TRBD1,NA,TGTGCCAGCAGCCAAGATCCTACAGGGGCCTCTGGAAACACCATATATTTT,CASSQDPTGASGNTIYF
TRBJ2-1,TRBV5-6,TRBD2,NA,TGTGCCAGCAGCCTTAGAGGGCGGGGGGCCTTCAATGAGCAGTTCTTC,CASSLRGRGAFNEQFF
TRBJ1-1,TRBV2,TRBD1,NA,TGTGCCAGCAGTGAAGGCCCCGGGACAGGGGAAACTGAAGCTTTCTTT,CASSEGPGTGETEAFF
TRBJ2-7,TRBV5-1,NA,NA,TGCGCCAGCAGTCGGGGGGCCGAGTCCTACGAGCAGTACTTC,CASSRGAESYEQYF
TRBJ2-7,TRBV14,TRBD1,NA,TGTGCCAGCAGCCAAGTGTTCGGGACAGCATACGAGCAGTACTTC,CASSQVFGTAYEQYF
TRBJ2-3,TRBV10-1,NA,NA,TGCGCCAGCAGTGAGTCGCCAGCAGATACGCAGTATTTT,CASSESPADTQYF
TRBJ2-2,TRBV19,TRBD1,NA,TGTGCCAGTAGTATAAGACAGGGGTTCACCGGGGAGCTGTTTTTT,CASSIRQGFTGELFF
TRBJ1-1,TRBV13,NA,NA,TGTGCCAGCAGCTTAGGGTCGGGGAGCGCTGAAGCTTTCTTT,CASSLGSGSAEAFF
TRBJ2-1,TRBV6-6,TRBD2,NA,TGTGCCAGCAGTTACGCGGGGGGCCTCTACAATGAGCAGTTCTTC,CASSYAGGLYNEQFF
TRBJ1-2,TRBV18,TRBD1,NA,TGTGCCAGCTCACCCTCGGCAGGGGGCGGGTATGGCTACACCTTC,CASSPSAGGGYGYTF
TRBJ2-1,TRBV11-2,TRBD2,NA,TGTGCCAGCAATCCCTGGGTAGCGGGGTTAAATGAGCAGTTCTTC,CASNPWVAGLNEQFF
TRBJ2-3,TRBV6-1,TRBD2,NA,TGTGCCAGCACCCAGGAGGCTAGCGGAGGGAATACGCAGTATTTT,CASTQEASGGNTQYF
TRBJ1-3,TRBV7-2,NA,NA,TGTGCCAGCAGCCCCTCCTCTGGAAACACCATATATTTT,CASSPSSGNTIYF
TRBJ1-3,TRBV19,TRBD1,NA,TGTGCCAGTGCCGACAGGGCGGACACCATATATTTT,CASADRADTIYF
TRBJ2-5,TRBV11-2,TRBD2,NA,TGTGCCAGCAGCTTAGAGGGTCGCGGGAGAGGTCAAGAGACCCAGTACTTC,CASSLEGRGRGQETQYF
TRBJ2-2,TRBV5-1,TRBD2,few,TGCGCCAGCAGCTTGACTAGCGGGAACACCGGGGAGCTGTTTTTT,CASSLTSGNTGELFF
TRBJ2-7,TRBV11-3,TRBD1,NA,TGTGCCAGCAGCTTAGGACAGGGGGCGACCTACGAGCAGTACTTC,CASSLGQGATYEQYF
TRBJ1-3,TRBV7-3,NA,NA,TGTGCCAGCAGCTTAGGACAGAGCTCTGGAAACACCATATATTTT,CASSLGQSSGNTIYF
TRBJ1-2,TRBV27,NA,NA,TGTGCCAGCAGTGGTGGCGCAGGGGCGAACTATGGCTACACCTTC,CASSGGAGANYGYTF
TRBJ1-1,TRBV15,NA,NA,TGTGCCACCAGCAGCGAACCCGCGCTAATGAACACTGAAGCTTTCTTT,CATSSEPALMNTEAFF
TRBJ2-7,TRBV6-5,TRBD2,NA,TGTGCCAGCAGTTCCCCGGGACTAGCGGACCCCTACGAGCAGTACTTC,CASSSPGLADPYEQYF
TRBJ2-3,TRBV6-4,TRBD1,few,TGTGCCAGCAGTCGCGGGGACAGGGAAACAGATACGCAGTATTTT,CASSRGDRETDTQYF
TRBJ1-2,TRBV5-5,TRBD1,once,TGTGCCAGCAGCACCGGATTCGACAGGGCCAACTATGGCTACACCTTC,CASSTGFDRANYGYTF
TRBJ2-3,TRBV27,TRBD1,few,TGTGCCAGCAGCTTGGGACAGAGTCGCACAGATACGCAGTATTTT,CASSLGQSRTDTQYF
TRBJ2-5,TRBV7-2,TRBD2,NA,TGTGCCAGCAGGGCCGGGACTAGCGGGGGAGAGACCCAGTACTTC,CASRAGTSGGETQYF
TRBJ2-7,TRBV27,NA,NA,TGTGCCAGCAGTTTTTCCCCCGGAGCACTGTCCTACGAGCAGTACTTC,CASSFSPGALSYEQYF
TRBJ1-2,TRBV20-1,NA,NA,TGCAGTGCCCGGACAGTGCCTGGCTACACCTTC,CSARTVPGYTF
TRBJ2-5,TRBV4-3,TRBD2,NA,TGCGCCAGCAGCCAAGTTTTAGGTCGACTAGCGGGGGGGCCCGAGACCCAGTACTTC,CASSQVLGRLAGGPETQYF
TRBJ1-4,TRBV29-1,NA,NA,TGCAGCGTTGAAACACCCCACGCAGGGAGGGAGAATGAAAAACTGTTTTTT,CSVETPHAGRENEKLFF